The rows below give T cell receptor beta chains drawn from one sample of a study of blood T cell repertoires in COVID-19. Assay: immunoSEQ multiplex PCR; the TCRdb copy retains only in-frame clones and omits some. The sample contains 250,000 to 300,000 clones, 75% to 90% of which appear only once. The sample taken for sequencing was peripheral blood. These receptors were obtained from a woman aged 70-85 years with COVID-19, enrolled during active disease. CDR3s include the opening cysteine and the closing phenylalanine or tryptophan. The D gene is left open where the match is weak. The listing skips clone size in some rows; elsewhere it reads once, few, many or a size class.

J gene	D gene	clone size	V gene	CDR3 DNA	CDR3 protein
TRBJ1-1	-	once	TRBV15	TGTGCCACCAGCAGAGATGGGGAGGAAGCTTTCTTT	CATSRDGEEAFF
TRBJ2-7	-	-	TRBV4-1	TGCGCCAGCAGCCGGACAGTAGGACCCCCCTACGAGCAGTACTTC	CASSRTVGPPYEQYF
TRBJ1-1	TRBD1	-	TRBV5-1	TGCGCCAGCAGCTTCCGGGACAGGGGCACTGAAGCTTTCTTT	CASSFRDRGTEAFF
TRBJ1-5	TRBD1	-	TRBV28	TGTGCCAGCAGATCAGGGGGAGAGGGCAATCAGCCCCAGCATTTT	CASRSGGEGNQPQHF
TRBJ1-3	TRBD1	-	TRBV2	TGTGCCAGCAGAACAGGGGCTGGAAACACCATATATTTT	CASRTGAGNTIYF
TRBJ1-1	-	-	TRBV19	TGTGCCTCCAAAGGGGGGGCGGCGAACACTGAAGCTTTCTTT	CASKGGAANTEAFF
TRBJ1-1	-	-	TRBV20-1	TGCAGTGCTAGGTTCCCAGCGGTGGCTTTCTTT	CSARFPAVAFF
TRBJ2-5	TRBD1	-	TRBV12-3/TRBV12-4	TGTGCCAGCAGCTCAGGGGGCCCAGAGACCCAGTACTTC	CASSSGGPETQYF
TRBJ2-2	-	few	TRBV3-1/TRBV3-2	TGTGCCAGCAGCCAAAACAGGGTCACCGGGGAGCTGTTTTTT	CASSQNRVTGELFF
TRBJ2-7	-	-	TRBV6-2/TRBV6-3	TGTGCCAGCAGTTACCCTCAGATTAACTACGAGCAGTACTTC	CASSYPQINYEQYF
TRBJ1-2	TRBD1	-	TRBV28	TGTGCCAGCAGTCGAGGACAGGGGTACGTGGACACCTTC	CASSRGQGYVDTF
TRBJ1-5	-	-	TRBV5-8	TGTGCCAGCAGCTTGTCAGGGTTGAGCCATCAGCCCCAGCATTTT	CASSLSGLSHQPQHF
TRBJ1-1	-	once	TRBV6-2/TRBV6-3	TGTGCCAGCAGTTATGTGAATCGGCAGGGGATGAACACTGAAGCTTTCTTT	CASSYVNRQGMNTEAFF
TRBJ2-5	TRBD1	-	TRBV29-1	TGCAGCGTTGTAGAGGGACAGCAAGAGACCCAGTACTTC	CSVVEGQQETQYF
TRBJ2-7	-	-	TRBV11-2	TGTGCCAGCAGCTTAGGCCGAATTGAGTACGAGCAGTACTTC	CASSLGRIEYEQYF
TRBJ1-3	-	few	TRBV18	TGTGCCAGCTCACCAAATTCAGGGGTGGAAGGAAACACCATATATTTT	CASSPNSGVEGNTIYF
TRBJ2-5	TRBD2	-	TRBV5-5	TGTGCCAGCAGCGTTGGACTAGCCGGCAGCGAGACCCAGTACTTC	CASSVGLAGSETQYF
TRBJ1-6	-	-	TRBV7-8	TGTGCCAGCAGCCCACCAACGGCAGGGGAGGGTCATTCACCCCTCCACTTT	CASSPPTAGEGHSPLHF
TRBJ1-1	-	-	TRBV21-1	TGTGCCAGCAGCAAAGATACAGGGATGTGCACTGAAGCTTTCTTT	CASSKDTGMCTEAFF
TRBJ2-7	TRBD1	-	TRBV2	TGTGCCAGCACTCCCCCGGGACAGGGCCCCTACGAGCAGTACTTC	CASTPPGQGPYEQYF
TRBJ1-2	TRBD1	once	TRBV2	TGTGCCAGCAGACCCGGGACAGGGGGACACGGCTACACCTTC	CASRPGTGGHGYTF
TRBJ1-1	-	-	TRBV7-3	TGTGCCAGCAGACCAGGGCCTTCTAACACTGAAGCTTTCTTT	CASRPGPSNTEAFF
TRBJ2-4	-	-	TRBV6-6	TGTGCCAGCTCACTTGTGAACATTCAGTACTTC	CASSLVNIQYF
TRBJ1-3	TRBD1	once	TRBV2	TGTGCCAGCAGTTCAACCGGGACAGGGTACTCTGGAAACACCATATATTTT	CASSSTGTGYSGNTIYF